Here is one TCR beta chain with its context. Its cognate antigen is unknown. One end of the junction varies from germline; a read error may be responsible. TCRdb's copy holds only in-frame clones and misses some; the assay was immunoSEQ multiplex PCR. The sample carries approximately 180,000 clones, more than 70% recorded once. The entry originates in a study of T cell responses to AZD1222 COVID-19 vaccine. Germline V gene lookup returns CDR1 MNHEY and CDR2 SMNVEV (reference sequence). This CDR3 comprises 15 residues. Whole-study findings and limits: AZD1222 recipients seropositive at baseline numbered only 6 or 7. No day 14 peak samples; only post-peak repertoires were characterized.

This sequence was found in an adult who received the AZD1222 COVID-19 vaccine. V usage is TRBV27 and J usage is TRBJ2-4; TRBD1 aligns across 12 bases. The sequencing here drew on peripheral blood, taken 28 days after the second AZD1222 dose. CDR3 protein: CASSVESGTGGEAHF. Written as DNA, the CDR3 is TGTGCCAGCAGTGTAGAATCCGGGACAGGGGGCGAGGCACACTTC.